Listed below are T cell receptor beta chains from one sample, sequenced in a study of cytomegalovirus exposure and HLA in healthy donors. The table came from immunoSEQ multiplex PCR; TCRdb's copy has only in-frame clones and leaves some out. Of about 75,000 clones listed, roughly four fifths are singletons. Sequenced input: PBMCs. These receptors originate from a man between 18 and 29 years old in good health and CMV-seronegative. Both conserved end residues are part of each CDR3. A D gene is named only where the DNA matches it firmly. Some rows mark clone size as missing; the rest say once, few, many or name a class of expanded clone.

D	size	V	J	DNA	CDR3
-	few	TRBV28	TRBJ2-7	TGTGCCAGCGGACTCCCGGCCGTATGGGGCGAGCAGTACTTC	CASGLPAVWGEQYF
TRBD1	-	TRBV28	TRBJ1-6	TGTGCCAGCAGCCCCGGACAGGTTGGTTCACCCCTCCACTTT	CASSPGQVGSPLHF
-	-	TRBV2	TRBJ1-2	TGCGCCAGCAGTGAAGTGAGGTCCGGCGGGGGCTACACCTTC	CASSEVRSGGGYTF
-	-	TRBV28	TRBJ2-7	TGTGCCAGCACCCTCCCCCGAGGGTACGAGCAGTACTTC	CASTLPRGYEQYF
-	-	TRBV9	TRBJ2-7	TGTGCCAGCAGCGACGCCGGGGGGCGTACCTACGAGCAGTACTTC	CASSDAGGRTYEQYF
-	once	TRBV7-2	TRBJ2-5	TGTGCCAGCAGCTTAAGGAGGACAGAAAGAGGGGAGACCCAGTACTTC	CASSLRRTERGETQYF
-	few	TRBV6-1	TRBJ2-1	TGTGCCAGCAGTGAATCTTCACGGGACAATGAGCAGTTCTTC	CASSESSRDNEQFF
-	-	TRBV7-2	TRBJ1-1	TGTGCCAGCAGTCGGCAGGGGAACACTGAAGCTTTCTTT	CASSRQGNTEAFF
TRBD1	-	TRBV9	TRBJ1-2	TGTGCCAGCTCGTGGACAGGGGTAGGTGGCTACACCTTC	CASSWTGVGGYTF
TRBD1	-	TRBV6-1	TRBJ1-2	TGTGCCAGCACCTCAGTGTTGGGACAGGGATACGGCTACACCTTC	CASTSVLGQGYGYTF
-	-	TRBV4-1	TRBJ1-5	TGCGCCAGCAGCTACGGGACTCCCACCTGGGGCAATCAGCCCCAGCATTTT	CASSYGTPTWGNQPQHF
-	-	TRBV5-4	TRBJ2-7	TGTGCCAGCAGCTTGGGGCCCTCAGGGGAGCAGTACTTC	CASSLGPSGEQYF
-	-	TRBV10-1	TRBJ1-6	TGCGCCAGCGCCCGGGAGAGCTCCTATAATTCACCCCTCCACTTT	CASARESSYNSPLHF
TRBD2	-	TRBV19	TRBJ2-1	TGTGCCTCGTCGGCGGGAGGGCCCTCTGAGCAGTTCTTC	CASSAGGPSEQFF
-	-	TRBV4-3	TRBJ1-6	TGCGCCAGCAGCCAAGATTTCGCGGGGGCCCCCTCCGAGACCCTCCACTTT	CASSQDFAGAPSETLHF
TRBD1	-	TRBV19	TRBJ1-5	TGTGCCAGTAACCGGGACAGGGTCAATCAGCCCCAGCATTTT	CASNRDRVNQPQHF
TRBD1	-	TRBV5-4	TRBJ2-6	TGTGCCAGCAGCTTCGACAGGGCCGGGGCCAACGTCCTGACTTTC	CASSFDRAGANVLTF
-	-	TRBV30	TRBJ1-4	TGTGCCCGAAGGCAGGCTAATGAAAAACTGTTTTTT	CARRQANEKLFF
-	-	TRBV6-5	TRBJ2-2	TGTGCCAGCAGTTATTACAGCACAGCCGGGGAGCTGTTTTTT	CASSYYSTAGELFF
-	-	TRBV7-2	TRBJ2-7	TGTGCCAGCAGCACAGTCCGAGCGGTCGCCTACGAGCAGTACTTC	CASSTVRAVAYEQYF
-	-	TRBV15	TRBJ1-2	TGTGCCACCAGCAGAGCTCGGCGGGATCCTTTCTACTATGGCTACACCTTC	CATSRARRDPFYYGYTF
-	-	TRBV7-7	TRBJ2-6	TGTGCTAGCAGCTTAGGTCGGGGAGCTTGGCCTGGGGCCAACGTCCTGACTTTC	CASSLGRGAWPGANVLTF